This T cell receptor beta chain originates from a study of T cells in Graves' hyperthyroidism and ophthalmopathy. V dropped 0 bases and J dropped 10 bases, with 9 bases sitting between them. Germline V CDR1 and CDR2: LGHDT, YNNKEL (reference sequence). The CDR3 is 12 residues long. General study results and limits: Stable hyperthyroidism was separated from ophthalmopathy by a model based on 13 V-J features.

Amplified TCR beta CDR3 regions derived from RNA transcripts. Initially, a first-round RT-PCR of the TCR CDR3 employed the HTBI primer set. One entry per CDR3 protein results from TCRdb running MiXCR on the multiplex PCR reads. The table has almost 600,000 distinct CDR3 sequences, about 43% seen once. This clonotype was detected many times. Its antigen is not known. The receptor's source is a woman younger than 30 with Graves' hyperthyroidism. Sequenced: peripheral blood or thyroid tissue (not recorded which). The chain combines TRBV3-1 with TRBJ1-1, with D hard to call. In DNA, the CDR3 is TGTGCCAGCAGCCAAGATCGAAGAGGAGCTTTCTTT. Its protein product is CASSQDRRGAFF.